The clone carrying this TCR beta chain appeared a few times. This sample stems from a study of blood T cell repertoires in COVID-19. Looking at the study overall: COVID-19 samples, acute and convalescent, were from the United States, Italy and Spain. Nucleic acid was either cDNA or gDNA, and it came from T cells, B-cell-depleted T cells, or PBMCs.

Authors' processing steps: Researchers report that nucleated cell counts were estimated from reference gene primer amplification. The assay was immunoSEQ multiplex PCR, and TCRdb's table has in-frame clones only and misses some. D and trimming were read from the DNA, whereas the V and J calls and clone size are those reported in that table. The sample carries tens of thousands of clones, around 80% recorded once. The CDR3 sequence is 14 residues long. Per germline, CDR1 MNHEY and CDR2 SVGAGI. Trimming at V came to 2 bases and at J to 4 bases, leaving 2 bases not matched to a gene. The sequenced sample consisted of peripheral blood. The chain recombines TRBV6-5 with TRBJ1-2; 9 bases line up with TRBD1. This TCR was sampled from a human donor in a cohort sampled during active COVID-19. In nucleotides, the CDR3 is TGTGCCAGCAGTTACCAGGACAGGGGCTATGGCTACACCTTC. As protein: CASSYQDRGYGYTF.